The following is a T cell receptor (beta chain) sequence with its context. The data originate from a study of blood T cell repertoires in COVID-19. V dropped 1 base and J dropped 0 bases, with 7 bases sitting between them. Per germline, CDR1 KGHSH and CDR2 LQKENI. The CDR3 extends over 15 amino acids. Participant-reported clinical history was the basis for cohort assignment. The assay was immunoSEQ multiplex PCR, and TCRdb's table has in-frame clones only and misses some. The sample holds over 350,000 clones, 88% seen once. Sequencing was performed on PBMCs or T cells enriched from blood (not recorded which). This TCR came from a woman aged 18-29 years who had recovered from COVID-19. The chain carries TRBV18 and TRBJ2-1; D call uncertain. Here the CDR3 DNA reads TGTGCCAGCTCACCACTGGTGAGCTCCTACAATGAGCAGTTCTTC. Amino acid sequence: CASSPLVSSYNEQFF. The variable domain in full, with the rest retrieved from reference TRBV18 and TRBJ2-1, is NAGVMQNPRHLVRRRGQEARLRCSPMKGHSHVYWYRQLPEEGLKFMVYLQKENIIDESGMPKERFSAEFPKEGPSILRIQQVVRGDSAAYFCASSPLVSSYNEQFFGPGTRLTVL.